In this sample, the clone carrying this T cell receptor beta chain turned up many times. What it recognizes is unknown. Construction of the TCRbeta library involved unique molecular identifiers. TCRdb itself ran the PCR reads through MiXCR, one entry per CDR3 protein. The sample records some 80,000 distinct CDR3 sequences, 15% to 20% being singletons. The sample belongs to a study of T-cell reconstitution after alpha-beta-depleted transplantation in children. Study-wide points: In patients about two months after transplant, alpha-beta T cells reportedly arose from several hundred expanded graft clones.

V dropped 6 bases and J dropped 6; count of bases not matched to a gene: 7. The CDR3 spans 15 residues. This receptor was identified in a male patient aged 2-9 years who had a stem cell transplant for acute lymphoblastic leukemia, so the T cells may come from the graft donor. The sample in question was PBMCs, mostly from graft donor cells, obtained 360 days after TCRalphabeta/CD19-depleted stem cell transplant. The rearrangement uses TRBV12-3 or TRBV12-4 and TRBJ2-1; 11 bases map to TRBD1. Here the CDR3 reads CASRLGQGAINEQFF. CDR3 coding DNA: TGTGCCAGCAGACTAGGACAGGGGGCGATCAATGAGCAGTTCTTC.